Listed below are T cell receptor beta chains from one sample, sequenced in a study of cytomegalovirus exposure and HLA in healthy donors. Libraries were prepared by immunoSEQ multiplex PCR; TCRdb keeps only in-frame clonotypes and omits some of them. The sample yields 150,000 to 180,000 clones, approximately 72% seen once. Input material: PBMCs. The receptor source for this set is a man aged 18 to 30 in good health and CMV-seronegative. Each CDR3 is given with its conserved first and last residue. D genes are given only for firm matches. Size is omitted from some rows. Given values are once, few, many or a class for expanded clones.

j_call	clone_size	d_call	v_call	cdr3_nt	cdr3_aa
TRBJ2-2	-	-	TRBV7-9	TGTGCCAGCAGGAGGGATCGGAACACCGGGGAGCTGTTTTTT	CASRRDRNTGELFF
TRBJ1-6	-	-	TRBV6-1	TGTGCCAGCAGTGAAGTCGTCAATTCACCCCTCCACTTT	CASSEVVNSPLHF
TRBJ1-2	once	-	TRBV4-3	TGCGCCAGCAGCCAAGGGGAGGGGTTTTACTATGGCTACACCTTC	CASSQGEGFYYGYTF
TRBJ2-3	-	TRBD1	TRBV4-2	TGTGCCAGCAGCCAATCGTTCTGGACAGGGGATACGCAGTATTTT	CASSQSFWTGDTQYF
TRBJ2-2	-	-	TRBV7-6	TGTGCCAGCAGCTTAGATCGTCGGACACTGAACACCGGGGAGCTGTTTTTT	CASSLDRRTLNTGELFF
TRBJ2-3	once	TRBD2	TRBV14	TGTGCCAGCAGCCAAGGACTAGCGGGGAGCACAGATACGCAGTATTTT	CASSQGLAGSTDTQYF
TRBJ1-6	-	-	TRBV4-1	TGCGCCAGCAGCCACCTCATTGGGAGTTCACCCCTCCACTTT	CASSHLIGSSPLHF
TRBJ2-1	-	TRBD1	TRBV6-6	TGTGCCAGCAGTTCAACAGGGGTTAGCTCCTACAATGAGCAGTTCTTC	CASSSTGVSSYNEQFF
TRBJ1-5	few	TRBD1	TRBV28	TGTGCCAGCAGTTTAGGGACAGGGGGCTCTTGGCAGCCCCAGCATTTT	CASSLGTGGSWQPQHF
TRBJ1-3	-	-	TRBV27	TGTGCCAGCAGTTTACACGGGGGGGGCACTGGAAACACCATATATTTT	CASSLHGGGTGNTIYF
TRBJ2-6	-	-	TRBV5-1	TGCGCCAGCAGCTTGTGGGAGAGCTCTGGGGCCAACGTCCTGACTTTC	CASSLWESSGANVLTF
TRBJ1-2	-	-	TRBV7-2	TGTGCCAGCAGCTTAGGGGAAGCAGGGGTGGGTGGCTACACCTTC	CASSLGEAGVGGYTF
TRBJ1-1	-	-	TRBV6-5	TGTGCCAGCAGTTACTATGCGGGGGGCACTGAAGCTTTCTTT	CASSYYAGGTEAFF
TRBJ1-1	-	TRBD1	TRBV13	TGTGCCAGCAGTATCCCGGCAGGGGGCGCGGGCACTGAAGCTTTCTTT	CASSIPAGGAGTEAFF
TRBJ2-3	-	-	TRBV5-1	TGCGCCAGCAGCTTGGCCATCAGGGAAGATACGCAGTATTTT	CASSLAIREDTQYF
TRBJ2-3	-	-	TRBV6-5	TGTGCCAGCAGTTTAGGGGGATCGGATACGCAGTATTTT	CASSLGGSDTQYF
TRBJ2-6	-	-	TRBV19	TGTGCCAGTAGTCTCCCCGGGACACCCCTCTCTGGGGCCAACGGCCTGACTTTC	CASSLPGTPLSGANGLTF
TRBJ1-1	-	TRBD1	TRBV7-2	TGTGCCAGCAGCTTAAGAGGGGGCTCCAACACTGAAGCTTTCTTT	CASSLRGGSNTEAFF
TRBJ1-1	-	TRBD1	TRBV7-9	TGTGCCAGCAGCTCAGAGACAGGGGGCGTGCAAAAGGCTGAAGCTTTCTTT	CASSSETGGVQKAEAFF
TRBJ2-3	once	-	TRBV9	TGTGCCAGCAGCGTAGAAGGGACTAGCACAGATACGCAGTATTTT	CASSVEGTSTDTQYF
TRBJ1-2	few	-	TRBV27	TGTGCCAGCAGTTATGTGGGAGGCTATGGCTACACCTTC	CASSYVGGYGYTF
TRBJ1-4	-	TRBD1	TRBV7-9	TGTGCCAGCAGCGACCCCCGGGACAGGGATGAAAAACTGTTTTTT	CASSDPRDRDEKLFF
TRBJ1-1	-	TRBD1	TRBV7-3	TGTGCCAGCAGCTCCCAGGGGGGGAACACTGAAGCTTTCTTT	CASSSQGGNTEAFF
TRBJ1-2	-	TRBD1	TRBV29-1	TGCAGCGTTGTAAGGGGGCACCCTTCTTATGGCTACACCTTC	CSVVRGHPSYGYTF
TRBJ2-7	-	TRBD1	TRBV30	TGTGCCTGTACCGGGACAGGGGGCTTATACGAGCAGTACTTC	CACTGTGGLYEQYF
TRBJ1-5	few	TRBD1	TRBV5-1	TGCGCCAGCAGCCCGGGACAGGGAGGGAATCAGCCCCAGCATTTT	CASSPGQGGNQPQHF